This passage covers 20 T cell receptor beta chains from one sample sequenced in a study of blood T cell repertoires in COVID-19. The data were produced by immunoSEQ multiplex PCR, yet TCRdb's version contains in-frame clones alone and is incomplete. The sample includes 35,000 to 50,000 clones, approximately 89% of them seen just once. The sequenced sample was peripheral blood. The receptors stem from a man aged 45-65 years with active COVID-19.

The gene calls are TRBV6-2 or TRBV6-3 and TRBJ1-2; D unclear. The ends were cut back, 0 bases at V and 6 bases at J, with 11 bases in the middle. There are 14 residues in the CDR3. Germline lookup yields CDR1 MNHEY and CDR2 SVGEGT. The CDR3 reads CASSYSEGFDGYTF. CDR3 in DNA: TGTGCCAGCAGTTACTCAGAGGGATTTGATGGCTACACCTTC.

V and J are TRBV3-1 (or the pseudogene TRBV3-2) and TRBJ2-3; 8 nucleotides agree with TRBD2. The CDR3 contains 18 residues. The V gene end was trimmed by 5 bases and the J gene end by 5 bases; junction bases not matched to a gene: 18. Germline loops: CDR1 LGHDT, CDR2 YNNKEL (reference sequence). CDR3 protein: CASSYHPPRGVREDTQYF. The CDR3 DNA sequence: TGTGCCAGCAGCTACCACCCACCGCGGGGGGTCCGGGAAGATACGCAGTATTTT.

In its sample, this clone was seen once. At one end, the junction sequence differs from germline, possibly due to a read error. This chain joins TRBV7-7 and TRBJ2-5; 13 bases fit TRBD2. The CDR3 sequence is 19 residues long. Germline loops: CDR1 SSHAT, CDR2 FNYEAQ (reference sequence). The CDR3 loop is CASSLAQTSGRDHQETQYF. CDR3 nucleotide sequence: TGTGCTAGCAGCTTAGCGCAAACTAGCGGGAGGGATCACCAAGAGACCCAGTACTTC.

The rearrangement uses TRBV6-1 and TRBJ2-1; 7 positions agree with TRBD1. Germline values: CDR1 MNHNS, CDR2 SASEGT. Trimming removed 2 bases from V and 6 bases from J; junction bases left unmatched: 10. The CDR3 sequence is 16 residues long. The CDR3 DNA reads as TGTGCCAGCAGTGAAAGGGGGCTAGTAGAGGGCAATGAGCAGTTCTTC. This sequence encodes CASSERGLVEGNEQFF.

V and J are TRBV9 and TRBJ2-2; 7 bases agree with TRBD2. J lost 6 bases, V lost 1 base, and 3 bases had no gene match. Germline V gene lookup returns CDR1 SGDLS and CDR2 YYNGEE. This CDR3 spans 14 amino acids. The CDR3 DNA reads TGTGCCAGCAGCGTATGGGGGGGTTCCGGGGAGCTGTTTTTT. Residues: CASSVWGGSGELFF.

The CDR3 nucleotides read TGTGCCAGCAGTGTTGACAGGCTGAACACTGAAGCTTTCTTT. The encoded protein is CASSVDRLNTEAFF. The chain links TRBV2 to TRBJ1-1, with a weak D call TRBD1 (6 bases). The V gene lost 4 bases and the J gene lost 0 bases, with 9 bases spanning the gap. The CDR3 is made up of 14 amino acids. Germline CDR1 reads SNHLY; CDR2 reads FYNNEI.

The gene calls are TRBV7-2 and TRBJ2-5; TRBD2 is a possible D gene (5 bases). CDR3 size: 15 residues. V lost 5 bases and J lost 4, with 17 bases in between. The germline V gene has CDR1 SGHTA and CDR2 FQGNSA. The CDR3 protein is CASSGTHTSSETQYF. The CDR3 nucleotides are TGTGCCAGCAGCGGTACCCATACTAGTTCAGAGACCCAGTACTTC.

The chain uses TRBV7-8 and TRBJ2-7, with a weak D call TRBD2 (5 bases). The CDR3 extends over 14 amino acids. The germline V and J ends were trimmed by 4 bases and 3 bases, with 13 bases remaining between them. Per the germline V gene, CDR1 is SGHVS and CDR2 is FQNEAQ. The CDR3 sequence: CASSSRATFYEQYF. As DNA, the CDR3 is TGTGCCAGCAGCTCGCGGGCAACTTTCTACGAGCAGTACTTC.

The gene calls are TRBV7-2 and TRBJ2-3; 14 bases agree with TRBD2. Trimming at V came to 4 bases and at J to 4 bases, leaving 4 bases not matched to a gene. This CDR3 contains 16 residues. CDR1 is SGHTA and CDR2 is FQGNSA in the germline V gene. Here the CDR3 reads CASSYGLAGGADTQYF. CDR3 bases: TGTGCCAGCAGCTATGGACTAGCGGGAGGCGCAGATACGCAGTATTTT.

The genes are TRBV6-1 and TRBJ2-1; perhaps TRBD2 as D (5 bases). The germline gives CDR1 MNHNS, CDR2 SASEGT. The V end was cut by 3 bases, the J end by 2 bases, with 20 bases between. The CDR3 totals 18 residues. CDR3 loop: CASSDDSLASYPYNEQFF. The CDR3 DNA reads TGTGCCAGCAGTGATGATAGTCTAGCCTCTTACCCCTACAATGAGCAGTTCTTC.

Comments on this clone: One end of the junction is discordant with germline, which a read error may explain. The chain carries TRBV19 and TRBJ2-1; 7 bases match TRBD1. CDR3 length equals 15 residues. CDR1 is LNHDA and CDR2 is SQIVND in the germline V gene (reference sequence). The CDR3 bases are TGTGCCAGTAGTCCCAGGGGGACCTCCTATAATGAGCAGTTCTTC. It translates to CASSPRGTSYNEQFF.

The genes are TRBV7-2 and TRBJ2-5; TRBD2 matches at 9 bases. Germline V CDR1 and CDR2: SGHTA, FQGNSA. With 5 bases clipped from V and 3 bases from J, the junction kept 7 bases outside the gene matches. The CDR3 sequence is 15 residues long. The CDR3 loop is CASSVGTSLEETQYF. The CDR3, as DNA: TGTGCCAGCAGCGTAGGGACTAGCCTCGAAGAGACCCAGTACTTC.

This chain uses TRBV11-2 with TRBJ1-6, with D uncertain. CDR3 length equals 15 residues. Germline CDR1 is SGHAT and CDR2 is FQNNGV. V lost 0 bases, J lost 9 bases, and 12 bases lay in between. CDR3 nucleotide sequence: TGTGCCAGCAGCTTAGACATAGCGACTTTTTCACCCCTCCACTTT. As protein: CASSLDIATFSPLHF.

This chain uses TRBV14 with TRBJ2-3, with D possibly TRBD1 on 6 matching bases. Germline loops: CDR1 SGHDN, CDR2 FVKESK. V was cut by 4 bases and J by 4 bases, with 15 bases left in between. The CDR3 sequence is 15 residues long. The CDR3 is CASSPTGSSADTQYF. The CDR3 nucleotides read TGTGCCAGCAGCCCCACAGGGAGTTCAGCAGATACGCAGTATTTT.

This chain links TRBV7-8 with TRBJ2-7; D might be TRBD2 (5 bases). Trimming took off 4 bases at V and 4 bases at J, with 5 bases between the two ends. Germline assignment: CDR1 SGHVS and CDR2 FQNEAQ. This CDR3 is built from 11 residues. The CDR3 region has the DNA TGTGCCAGCAGCTGGAGGTACGAGCAGTACTTC. Amino acid sequence: CASSWRYEQYF. Full variable domain (remainder filled in from reference TRBV7-8 and TRBJ2-7): GAGVSQSPRYKVAKRGQDVALRCDPISGHVSLFWYQQALGQGPEFLTYFQNEAQLDKSGLPSDRFFAERPEGSVSTLKIQRTQQEDSAVYLCASSWRYEQYFGPGTRLTVT.

The chain couples TRBV30 to TRBJ1-1; D is undetermined. The CDR3 totals 15 residues. Trimming removed 2 bases from V and 4 bases from J, with 17 bases in between. Looked up from germline, CDR1 is GTSNPN and CDR2 is SVGIG (reference sequence). The CDR3 sequence: CAWSRGLEGSTEAFF. CDR3 coding DNA: TGTGCCTGGAGTCGGGGATTGGAGGGTTCCACTGAAGCTTTCTTT.

The V gene is TRBV18, the J gene TRBJ1-2; D gene unclear. The CDR3 runs 13 residues. V was pared by 2 bases and J by 9 bases, with 13 bases between. Germline lookup yields CDR1 KGHSH and CDR2 LQKENI. DNA of the CDR3: TGTGCCAGCTCACCAGGAAACGGAGAGAGCTACACCTTC. Protein sequence: CASSPGNGESYTF.

The chain has TRBV7-3 and TRBJ2-2; TRBD1 matches at 7 bases. Germline assignment: CDR1 SGHTA and CDR2 FQGTGA. The CDR3 loop spans 16 amino acids. V was clipped by 6 bases and J by 0 bases; unmatched bases: 7. CDR3: CASRPNRGSNTGELFF. The CDR3 nucleotides read TGTGCCAGCAGACCCAACAGGGGATCGAACACCGGGGAGCTGTTTTTT.

The CDR3: CASSPPQGVVGSRPYEQFF. CDR3 coding DNA: TGTGCCAGCTCACCACCTCAGGGGGTGGTCGGGTCGCGACCTTATGAGCAGTTCTTC. V gene TRBV18 combines with J gene TRBJ2-1, with 7 bases lining up with TRBD1. V was clipped by 0 bases and J by 8 bases; unmatched bases: 19. Looked up from germline, CDR1 is KGHSH and CDR2 is LQKENI. The CDR3 covers 19 residues.

The chain recombines TRBV3-1 (or the pseudogene TRBV3-2) with TRBJ2-1, with 11 bases that match TRBD2. Germline-derived CDR1 and CDR2 are LGHDT and YNNKEL (reference sequence). Trimming cost V 2 bases and J 9 bases; bases outside gene matches: 12. This CDR3 has 17 amino acids. CDR3 amino acids: CASSQPGTSGTRGEQFF. The CDR3 bases are TGTGCCAGCAGCCAACCCGGGACTAGCGGAACGCGGGGTGAGCAGTTCTTC.